This T cell receptor (beta chain) was documented in a study of T cell changes during pregnancy in multiple sclerosis. The method was immunoSEQ multiplex PCR; TCRdb's version includes in-frame clones alone and lacks a portion of them. The sample lists about 110,000 clones, about 90% occurring once. The source material was peripheral blood, sampled after pregnancy. The sequence was collected from a female donor with multiple sclerosis, enrolled in a pregnancy study.

The CDR3 nucleotides read TGTGCCAGCAGCTTTAGCGGGAGGAACGAGCAGTACTTC. It yields the protein CASSFSGRNEQYF. The chain recombines TRBV7-9 with TRBJ2-7; 10 bases fit TRBD2. The CDR3 has 13 amino acids. From germline, CDR1 is SEHNR and CDR2 FQNEAQ (reference sequence). V trimming: 3 bases; J trimming: 5 bases; junction bases outside the gene matches: 1.